The clone carrying this T cell receptor (beta chain) appeared a few times. Its antigen is not identified. The sample is drawn from a study of regulatory T cells in long-lasting Graves disease. Study conclusions and caveats: Exclusively peripheral blood, rather than thyroid tissue, was studied.

The authors built TCR beta libraries using iRepertoire HTBI primers and Arm-PCR of CDR3 regions. One entry per CDR3 protein results from TCRdb running MiXCR on the multiplex PCR reads. Of hundreds of thousands of distinct CDR3 sequences listed, about 15% are singletons. The time point denotes: newly diagnosed GD, antithyroid drugs for less than 3 months. The authors made the TCR library using RNA they extracted from PBMCs. Trimming cost V 5 bases and J 15 bases; bases outside gene matches: 4. CDR3 size: 11 residues. These data also featured in a second study, about T cells in Graves' hyperthyroidism and ophthalmopathy. Per that paper: In making diagnoses, clinical symptoms, serum thyroxine and TRAb, thyroid ultrasound and orbital computed tomography were all used.

The receptor comes from a middle-aged woman with Graves disease. The gene calls are TRBV12-3 or TRBV12-4 and TRBJ2-1, with TRBD2 matching over 10 bases. The starting material was peripheral blood mononuclear cells (PBMCs), obtained at new diagnosis, from a patient treated with antithyroid drugs. The CDR3 DNA is TGTGCCAGCAGTGATAGCGGGAGGCTGTTCTTC. This encodes CASSDSGRLFF.